Following are 20 T cell receptor beta chains from one sample sequenced in a study of beta chain features in type 1 diabetes. Study-level findings and limits: For Type 1 diabetes patients, all four CD4+ subsets carried TCRB CDR3s that were moderately but significantly shorter.

These receptors' targets are unknown. Expressed TCRB transcripts were sequenced after all isolated RNA was converted to cDNA. TCRdb keeps only in-frame clones here, not all; method: immunoSEQ multiplex PCR. The table lists around 250,000 clones, about 15% of them singletons. The sample taken for sequencing was naive CD4+ T cells from blood. The source of these receptors is a man aged 25-40 years with type 1 diabetes.

This chain joins TRBV11-2 and TRBJ2-3, with TRBD2 matching over 7 bases. Germline V CDR1 and CDR2: SGHAT, FQNNGV. V was clipped by 4 bases and J by 7 bases; unmatched bases: 5. The CDR3 loop spans 13 amino acids. CDR3 sequence: CASSSSLANTQYF. In DNA form, the CDR3 reads TGTGCCAGCAGCTCCTCACTAGCGAATACGCAGTATTTT.

This clone was counted a few times. The chain combines TRBV2 with TRBJ2-6; D not resolved. Germline CDR1 and CDR2: SNHLY and FYNNEI. The CDR3 covers 15 residues. V was cut by 8 bases and J by 3 bases, with 14 bases left in between. This CDR3 reads CASAESGVGANVLTF. The CDR3 DNA is TGTGCCAGCGCTGAATCCGGAGTTGGGGCCAACGTCCTGACTTTC.

The V gene is TRBV29-1, the J gene TRBJ2-2; D remains unclear. Deletions cut 7 bases from V and 2 bases from J, with 5 bases between. Germline values: CDR1 SQVTM, CDR2 ANQGSEA. This CDR3 contains 11 residues. CDR3 nucleotides: TGCAGCGCCCAAAACACCGGGGAGCTGTTTTTT. Translated: CSAQNTGELFF.

This clone was recorded a few times. J is TRBJ1-4 and V is TRBV4-1; 7 positions agree with TRBD1. This CDR3 is 16 amino acids long. CDR1 is MGHRA and CDR2 is YSYEKL in the germline V gene. V shed 4 bases and J 9 bases; nucleotides not matched to a gene: 14. The CDR3 spells CASSRTPYDRAKKLFF. The CDR3 nucleotides are TGCGCCAGCAGCCGTACGCCGTATGACAGGGCCAAAAAACTGTTTTTT.

This sequence joins TRBV2 and TRBJ2-1; possibly TRBD2 for D (6 bases). The germline CDR1 and CDR2 sequences are SNHLY and FYNNEI. V dropped 8 bases and J dropped 8 bases, with 13 bases sitting between them. The CDR3 extends over 12 amino acids. CDR3 sequence: CASSRGGDEQFF. In DNA, the CDR3 is TGTGCCAGCTCGAGGGGCGGGGATGAGCAGTTCTTC.

This clone turned up a few times. The chain carries TRBV18 and TRBJ2-3; TRBD1 matches 8 bases. V was pared by 6 bases and J by 0 bases, with 2 bases of the junction left unmatched. This CDR3 spans 14 amino acids. Germline V gene sequence: CDR1 KGHSH, CDR2 LQKENI. The CDR3 spells CASSRTGSTDTQYF. The DNA for the CDR3 is TGTGCCAGCTCCCGGACAGGGAGCACAGATACGCAGTATTTT.

This clone was detected a few times. This specimen includes other DNA sequences encoding the same CDR3. The chain links TRBV5-1 to TRBJ2-5; 11 bases agree with TRBD2. CDR1 is SGHRS and CDR2 is YFSETQ in the germline V gene. The trim removed 5 bases at V and 5 bases at J, leaving 2 bases unmatched. The CDR3 runs to 13 residues. CDR3 nucleotide sequence: TGCGCCAGCAGTCTAGCGGGGGGCGAGACCCAGTACTTC. Residues: CASSLAGGETQYF.

V is TRBV6-1 and J is TRBJ1-1; TRBD1 might be the D (5 bases). V lost 6 bases, J lost 5 bases, and 13 bases lay in between. Germline V gene lookup returns CDR1 MNHNS and CDR2 SASEGT. The CDR3 is made up of 13 amino acids. The CDR3 protein is CASSDRVRTEAFF. CDR3 bases: TGTGCCAGCAGCGACAGAGTTCGAACTGAAGCTTTCTTT.

The chain has TRBV25-1 and TRBJ1-2, with D maybe TRBD1 (6 bases). The CDR3 loop spans 13 amino acids. The germline V gene encodes CDR1 MGHDK and CDR2 SYGVNS. V was pared by 4 bases and J by 5 bases, with 11 bases between. This CDR3 is CASSGSQGYGYTF. The DNA of the CDR3 is TGTGCCAGCAGTGGCTCACAGGGTTATGGCTACACCTTC.

This clone has a handful of counts. The V and J genes are TRBV7-9 and TRBJ2-3, with 11 positions matching TRBD2. The CDR3 is made up of 16 amino acids. Trimming at V came to 5 bases and at J to 5 bases, leaving 9 bases not matched to a gene. CDR1 and CDR2 (germline): SEHNR, FQNEAQ (reference sequence). The CDR3 bases are TGTGCCAGCAGCGCGTCCACTAGCGGGAGAAAAGATACGCAGTATTTT. It encodes CASSASTSGRKDTQYF.

A few counts support this clone. This chain links TRBV11-3 with TRBJ1-1; D gene unclear. This CDR3 has 15 residues. The V gene lost 4 bases and the J gene lost 0 bases, with 12 bases spanning the gap. Germline loops: CDR1 SGHNT, CDR2 YENEEA. CDR3 sequence (DNA): TGTGCCAGCAGCTCGGAGGGCGGAATGAACACTGAAGCTTTCTTT. This sequence encodes CASSSEGGMNTEAFF.

The chain links TRBV7-8 to TRBJ1-6, with D hard to call. Germline-derived CDR1 and CDR2 are SGHVS and FQNEAQ. The V end was cut by 10 bases, the J end by 8 bases, with 6 bases between. This CDR3 has 10 residues. The CDR3 coding sequence is TGTGCCACCGGGGATTCACCCCTCCACTTT. Protein sequence: CATGDSPLHF.

The genes are TRBV25-1 and TRBJ2-7; the D gene is possibly TRBD1 (6 bases). This CDR3 has 13 amino acids. V was pared by 3 bases and J by 6 bases, with 12 bases between. The germline V gene encodes CDR1 MGHDK and CDR2 SYGVNS. Here the CDR3 DNA reads TGTGCCAGCAGTGACAGGGGCTTAAGCGAGCAGTACTTC. Protein: CASSDRGLSEQYF.

The chain recombines TRBV5-4 with TRBJ1-3; tentatively, D is TRBD1 (6 bases). V lost 3 bases, J lost 2 bases, and 15 bases lay in between. Germline CDR1 and CDR2: SGHNT and YYREEE (reference sequence). This CDR3 contains 16 residues. In nucleotides, the CDR3 is TGTGCCAGCAGCTCCCCCGGACAGTCGACTGGAAACACCATATATTTT. This translates into CASSSPGQSTGNTIYF.

This clone was counted a few times. The chain carries TRBV25-1 and TRBJ1-1; no reliable D call. Germline V gene data show CDR1 as MGHDK and CDR2 as SYGVNS. This CDR3 has 13 amino acids. Trimming pared 5 bases from V and 2 bases from J, leaving 9 bases between. The CDR3 spells CASSSTGNTEAFF. CDR3 DNA sequence: TGTGCCAGCAGTTCGACGGGAAACACTGAAGCTTTCTTT. The whole variable domain, filled in from reference TRBV25-1 and TRBJ1-1, reads EADIYQTPRYLVIGTGKKITLECSQTMGHDKMYWYQQDPGMELHLIHYSYGVNSTEKGDLSSESTVSRIRTEHFPLTLESARPSHTSQYLCASSSTGNTEAFFGQGTRLTVV.

The rearrangement links TRBV9 to TRBJ2-3; 9 bases line up with TRBD2. The CDR3 length is 16 residues. The J segment lost 2 bases and the V segment lost 1 base, leaving 5 bases of the junction unmatched. CDR1 SGDLS and CDR2 YYNGEE come from the germline V gene. The CDR3 loop is CASSVPLAGDTDTQYF. The CDR3 DNA reads as TGTGCCAGCAGCGTACCTTTAGCGGGGGACACAGATACGCAGTATTTT.

The table lists this clone with a few counts. V and J are TRBV9 and TRBJ2-1; 13 bases are shared with TRBD2. Per germline, CDR1 SGDLS and CDR2 YYNGEE. The CDR3 has 14 residues. V trimming: 0 bases; J trimming: 14 bases; junction bases outside the gene matches: 5. CDR3 DNA sequence: TGTGCCAGCAGCGTAGATGGACTAGCGGGAGAGGAGTTCTTC. It yields the protein CASSVDGLAGEEFF.

In its sample, this clone was seen a few times. The genes are TRBV5-1 and TRBJ2-1; 10 bases align to TRBD2. Per germline, CDR1 SGHRS and CDR2 YFSETQ. J gave up 1 base and V 5 bases, and 6 bases lay outside the gene matches. This CDR3 comprises 16 residues. CDR3 region: CASRDLAGVSYNEQFF. The CDR3 DNA follows: TGCGCCAGCAGGGATCTAGCGGGAGTATCCTACAATGAGCAGTTCTTC.

This clone has more than one count but fewer than ten. The CDR3 loop is CASSLDGAGANVLTF. The CDR3 DNA is TGCGCCAGCAGCCTGGACGGGGCTGGGGCCAACGTCCTGACTTTC. The chain links TRBV4-1 to TRBJ2-6, with D possibly matching TRBD2 (5 bases). The CDR3 consists of 15 residues. Germline V gene sequence: CDR1 MGHRA, CDR2 YSYEKL. V was trimmed by 4 bases and J by 2 bases, leaving 9 bases between them.

The V call is TRBV5-1, the J call TRBJ1-2; TRBD1 aligns across 7 bases. Germline assignment: CDR1 SGHRS and CDR2 YFSETQ. The V segment lost 6 bases and the J segment 4 bases; nucleotides outside the gene matches: 9. The CDR3 is 14 amino acids. Here the CDR3 DNA reads TGCGCCAGCACCCAACCCGGACAGGTCTATGGCTACACCTTC. Translating gives CASTQPGQVYGYTF.